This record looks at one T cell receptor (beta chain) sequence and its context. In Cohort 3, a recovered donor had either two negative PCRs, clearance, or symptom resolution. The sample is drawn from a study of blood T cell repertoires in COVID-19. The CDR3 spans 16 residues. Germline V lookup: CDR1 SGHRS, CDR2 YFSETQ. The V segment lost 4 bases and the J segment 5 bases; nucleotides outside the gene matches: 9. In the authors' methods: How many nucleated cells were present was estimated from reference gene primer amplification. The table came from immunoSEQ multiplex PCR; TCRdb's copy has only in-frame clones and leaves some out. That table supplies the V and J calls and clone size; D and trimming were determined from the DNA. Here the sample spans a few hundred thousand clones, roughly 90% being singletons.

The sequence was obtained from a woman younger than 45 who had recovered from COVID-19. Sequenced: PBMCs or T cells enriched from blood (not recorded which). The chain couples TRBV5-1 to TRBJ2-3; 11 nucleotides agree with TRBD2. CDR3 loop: CASSPQLAGGGDTQYF. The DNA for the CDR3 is TGCGCCAGCAGCCCGCAGCTAGCGGGGGGAGGAGATACGCAGTATTTT. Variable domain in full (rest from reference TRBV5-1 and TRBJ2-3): KAGVTQTPRYLIKTRGQQVTLSCSPISGHRSVSWYQQTPGQGLQFLFEYFSETQRNKGNFPGRFSGRQFSNSRSEMNVSTLELGDSALYLCASSPQLAGGGDTQYFGPGTRLTVL.